This T cell receptor (beta chain) was captured in a study of CD8+ T cells in alopecia areata. The study, taken as a whole, reports: It was less clear whether patients shared TCRs than it was in mice, possibly because of HLA. Tissue-resident alphabeta T cells belonging to normal skin likewise get sequenced within scalp specimens.

Cell sorting on a FACSAria was used to separate CD4+ and CD8+ T cells from the PBMCs. Germline-derived CDR1 and CDR2 are MNHEY and SMNVEV (reference sequence). This CDR3 has 14 amino acids. The junction had 4 bases not matched to a gene; V was cut back by 5 bases and J by 6 bases. This clone was counted only a few times. Its matching antigen is unknown. cDNA reverse transcribed from extracted RNA served as the sequencing template. The assay was immunoSEQ multiplex PCR, and TCRdb's table has in-frame clones only and misses some. Of approximately 98,000 clones listed, 59% were seen once; the top ten hold around 20%.

The clonotype was recovered from a human donor in good health. Material: CD8+ T cells sorted from blood. The V call is TRBV27, the J call TRBJ2-1; 10 bases map to TRBD2. CDR3 nucleotide sequence: TGTGCCAGCAGTCCTTGGACTAGCGGCAATGAGCAGTTCTTC. Amino acids: CASSPWTSGNEQFF.